Following are 17 T cell receptor beta chains from one sample sequenced in a study of blood T cell repertoires in COVID-19. This table comes from immunoSEQ multiplex PCR, and its TCRdb copy is limited to in-frame clones, with some not included. This sample carries 310,000 or so clones, 86% of them seen once, and the ten largest clones take 1.5% to 2%. Sequenced material: peripheral blood. The receptors were sampled from a woman aged 45-60 years with acute or convalescent COVID-19.

The gene calls are TRBV5-1 and TRBJ2-7; 9 bases map to TRBD1. The germline V gene has CDR1 SGHRS and CDR2 YFSETQ. The J segment lost 5 bases and the V segment lost 2 bases, leaving 8 bases of the junction unmatched. The CDR3 is 15 amino acids. CDR3 nucleotides: TGCGCCAGCAGCTTAATTCCGGGACAGGGTAACGAGCAGTACTTC. It is translated as CASSLIPGQGNEQYF.

V and J are TRBV5-1 and TRBJ1-4; the D is unclear. Germline CDR1 and CDR2: SGHRS and YFSETQ. The V end was cut by 5 bases, the J end by 8 bases, with 13 bases between. This CDR3 has 13 residues. CDR3 nucleotide sequence: TGCGCCAGCAGGCGGACTCCCGGCGAAAAACTGTTTTTT. Translating it yields CASRRTPGEKLFF.

The chain combines TRBV7-3 with TRBJ2-1, with D tentatively TRBD1 (7 bases). CDR1 is SGHTA, CDR2 FQGTGA, per germline. The V end was cut by 5 bases, the J end by 5 bases, with 16 bases between. This CDR3 contains 15 residues. The CDR3 bases are TGTGCCAGCAGCCCCCAGACAGGGAGGAACAATGAGCAGTTCTTC. As protein: CASSPQTGRNNEQFF.

J is TRBJ2-7 and V is TRBV28; possible D gene TRBD2, 5 bases. This CDR3 region has 13 residues. Per the germline V gene, CDR1 is MDHEN and CDR2 is SYDVKM. Trimming took 6 bases from V and 1 from J, leaving 10 bases between them. This CDR3 reads CASREGGSYEQYF. CDR3 in DNA: TGTGCCAGCAGAGAGGGTGGGTCCTACGAGCAGTACTTC.

This clone was detected a few times. The V call is TRBV5-6, the J call TRBJ1-2; 9 positions agree with TRBD1. V shed 6 bases, J shed 6 bases, and the junction held 9 bases outside the gene matches. The CDR3 has 14 residues. The germline CDR1 and CDR2 sequences are SGHDT and YYEEEE. This chain's CDR3 is CASTWDREIDGYTF. The CDR3 nucleotides read TGTGCCAGCACCTGGGACAGGGAGATTGATGGCTACACCTTC.

The rearrangement joins TRBV5-1 to TRBJ1-4; D unresolved. V was trimmed by 2 bases and J by 7 bases, leaving 12 bases between them. Per germline, CDR1 SGHRS and CDR2 YFSETQ. The CDR3 is made up of 14 amino acids. The CDR3 sequence: CASSLQGSLEKLFF. The CDR3 DNA reads TGCGCCAGCAGCTTACAAGGGAGCCTTGAAAAACTGTTTTTT.

The V and J genes are TRBV7-2 and TRBJ2-5; possible D gene TRBD2, 6 bases. CDR3 size: 14 residues. V was clipped by 1 base and J by 5 bases, with 11 bases between them. Germline assignment: CDR1 SGHTA and CDR2 FQGNSA. The CDR3 nucleotides are TGTGCCAGCAGCTTAGAGCCGGGGGAGGAGACCCAGTACTTC. Its protein product is CASSLEPGEETQYF.

With respect to this clone: At one end, the junction sequence differs from germline, possibly due to a read error. V usage is TRBV18 and J usage is TRBJ1-6; D unresolved. CDR1 and CDR2 from the germline V gene are KGHSH and LQKENI. The CDR3 runs to 15 residues. In nucleotides, the CDR3 is TGTGCCAGCTCACCAGCCGCCCTAACCAATTTACCCCTCCACTTT. It yields the protein CASSPAALTNLPLHF.

This chain connects TRBV28 to TRBJ2-5, with D possibly matching TRBD2 (5 bases). The V gene lost 4 bases and the J gene lost 5 bases, with 20 bases spanning the gap. This CDR3 has 16 amino acids. Per germline, CDR1 MDHEN and CDR2 SYDVKM. CDR3 in DNA: TGTGCCAGCAGTTCGAACGGACTGTACTATGGGGAGACCCAGTACTTC. The encoded protein is CASSSNGLYYGETQYF.

The J gene is TRBJ1-4, the V gene TRBV19; no firm D call. This CDR3 region has 14 residues. CDR1 LNHDA and CDR2 SQIVND come from the germline V gene (reference sequence). The V gene lost 1 base and the J gene lost 5 bases, with 8 bases spanning the gap. Written as DNA, the CDR3 is TGTGCCAGTAGTATAGGACAAATGAATGAAAAACTGTTTTTT. Its translation: CASSIGQMNEKLFF.

The chain couples TRBV4-1 to TRBJ1-1, with 7 bases aligning to TRBD1. The CDR3 extends over 15 amino acids. The trim removed 4 bases at V and 2 bases at J, leaving 7 bases unmatched. From germline, CDR1 is MGHRA and CDR2 YSYEKL. CDR3 residues: CASSPERTGNTEAFF. The CDR3 nucleotides are TGCGCCAGCAGCCCTGAGAGGACAGGAAACACTGAAGCTTTCTTT.

The chain is built from TRBV27 and TRBJ2-5, with a possible D match to TRBD2 (5 bases). Looked up from germline, CDR1 is MNHEY and CDR2 is SMNVEV (reference sequence). The CDR3 length is 14 residues. Trimming cost V 5 bases and J 0 bases, with 10 bases left between them. DNA of the CDR3: TGTGCCAGCAGTATCTACGGGAACCAAGAGACCCAGTACTTC. It encodes CASSIYGNQETQYF.

The chain combines TRBV4-3 with TRBJ1-2; maybe TRBD1 (6 bases). Germline V gives CDR1 LGHNA, CDR2 YSLEER. V shed 0 bases and J shed 0 bases, with 11 bases lying between them. The CDR3 runs 16 residues. The CDR3 spells CASSQELRGTNYGYTF. CDR3 bases: TGCGCCAGCAGCCAAGAGTTGAGGGGGACTAACTATGGCTACACCTTC.

This chain connects TRBV6-5 to TRBJ2-5; 7 bases are a match to TRBD2. Germline V gene sequence: CDR1 MNHEY, CDR2 SVGAGI. The CDR3 is 15 residues long. Trimming removed 0 bases from V and 2 bases from J; junction bases left unmatched: 3. In DNA form, the CDR3 reads TGTGCCAGCAGTTACTCCACTAGCGCGCAAGAGACCCAGTACTTC. This sequence encodes CASSYSTSAQETQYF.

The rearrangement uses TRBV5-1 and TRBJ1-1; TRBD1 matches 9 bases. Germline trimming cut 4 bases from V and 5 bases from J; bases unmatched to any gene: 6. Per germline, CDR1 SGHRS and CDR2 YFSETQ. The length of the CDR3 is 14 residues. The CDR3 region has the DNA TGCGCCAGCAGCCCCGGACAGGGGTGGACTGAAGCTTTCTTT. Translation: CASSPGQGWTEAFF.

The chain couples TRBV27 to TRBJ2-7, with 11 bases lining up with TRBD2. The CDR3 length is 19 residues. CDR1 MNHEY and CDR2 SMNVEV come from the germline V gene (reference sequence). V dropped 1 base and J dropped 6; count of bases not matched to a gene: 17. The CDR3 DNA follows: TGTGCCAGCAGTTTATACCTAGCGGGAGGCTCCCGTGGTGTAAGCGAGCAGTACTTC. Its protein is CASSLYLAGGSRGVSEQYF.

This clone was seen only a few times. The chain uses TRBV6-5 and TRBJ2-7, with TRBD1 matching over 7 bases. Germline V CDR1 and CDR2: MNHEY, SVGAGI. The CDR3 extends over 15 amino acids. V gave up 4 bases and J gave up 3 bases; unmatched junction bases: 9. CDR3 coding DNA: TGTGCCAGCAGTTGGGACAGCAAAGTTTACTACGAGCAGTACTTC. Encoded protein: CASSWDSKVYYEQYF.